The 25 T cell receptor beta chains presented below share a single source sample, sequenced in a study of vaccination effects on CD4 cells after COVID-19. TCRdb keeps only in-frame clones here, not all; method: immunoSEQ multiplex PCR. The repertoire includes 64,000 or so clones, 60% to 80% of them detected once, and 2% sits in the top ten. In the ViraFEST assay, antigen-specific CD4+ clonotypes were identified by expansion after peptide-pool stimulation. Following an approximately 9-day culture, CD4+ T cells were purified. Either the BNT162b2 or mRNA-1273 vaccine was given to participants in two doses. No antigen has been identified for these receptors. Sequenced material: CD4+ T cells from PBMCs cultured with HCoV-OC43 spike peptides, taken after COVID-19 vaccination. The subset: HCoV-OC43 spike overlapping peptide pool stimulation. These TCRs come from a human donor who received a COVID-19 vaccine.

V usage is TRBV6-5 and J usage is TRBJ1-1; D is possibly TRBD1 (5 bases). Per germline, CDR1 MNHEY and CDR2 SVGAGI. V gave up 9 bases and J gave up 4 bases, with 18 bases separating them. The CDR3 loop spans 14 amino acids. CDR3: CASDRNRAGTEAFF. As DNA, the CDR3 is TGTGCCAGTGACAGAAATCGGGCTGGCACTGAAGCTTTCTTT.

V is TRBV18 and J is TRBJ2-2; D may match TRBD1 or TRBD2 (6 bases each). V was cut by 2 bases and J by 4 bases, with 14 bases left in between. This CDR3 is built from 16 residues. CDR1 is KGHSH, CDR2 LQKENI, per germline. CDR3 DNA sequence: TGTGCCAGCTCACCAACCGGGACGGGGGCCACCGGGGAGCTGTTTTTT. Translation gives CASSPTGTGATGELFF.

This clone was seen a handful of times. The chain combines TRBV7-2 with TRBJ1-2; 7 bases fit TRBD1. This CDR3 is 14 amino acids long. Germline V gene sequence: CDR1 SGHTA, CDR2 FQGNSA. Trimming removed 4 bases from V and 6 bases from J; junction bases left unmatched: 8. CDR3 amino acids: CASSYRGLNNGYTF. CDR3 bases: TGTGCCAGCAGCTATAGGGGGCTCAATAATGGCTACACCTTC. Variable domain in full (rest from reference TRBV7-2 and TRBJ1-2): GAGVSQSPSNKVTEKGKDVELRCDPISGHTALYWYRQSLGQGLEFLIYFQGNSAPDKSGLPSDRFSAERTGGSVSTLTIQRTQQEDSAVYLCASSYRGLNNGYTFGSGTRLTVV.

The V call is TRBV5-1, the J call TRBJ2-5; TRBD1 matches 9 bases. J lost 5 bases, V lost 4 bases, and 6 bases had no gene match. CDR1 and CDR2 from the germline V gene are SGHRS and YFSETQ. The CDR3 covers 14 residues. CDR3 residues: CASSDQGQGETQYF. CDR3 bases: TGCGCCAGCAGCGACCAAGGACAGGGGGAGACCCAGTACTTC.

The chain combines TRBV2 with TRBJ1-1, with 7 positions matching TRBD1. This CDR3 spans 14 amino acids. The germline gives CDR1 SNHLY, CDR2 FYNNEI. The junction had 6 bases not matched to a gene; V was cut back by 4 bases and J by 4 bases. CDR3 protein: CASSGTGVGTEAFF. For the CDR3, the DNA is TGTGCCAGCAGTGGAACAGGGGTGGGCACTGAAGCTTTCTTT.

The chain employs TRBV11-2 and TRBJ2-5, with D possibly matching TRBD1 (6 bases). Trimming took 5 bases from V and 2 from J, leaving 9 bases between them. Germline CDR1 reads SGHAT; CDR2 reads FQNNGV. This CDR3 is 13 amino acids long. The CDR3: CASSARGQETQYF. As DNA, the CDR3 is TGTGCCAGCAGCGCTAGGGGGCAAGAGACCCAGTACTTC.

This clone has a handful of counts. J is TRBJ2-3 and V is TRBV10-3; D not certain. CDR3 size: 14 residues. Germline values: CDR1 ENHRY, CDR2 SYGVKD. Trimming took off 6 bases at V and 3 bases at J, with 13 bases between the two ends. The CDR3 DNA is TGTGCCATCAGAGAGAGTTCTGCGACAGATACGCAGTATTTT. Encoded protein: CAIRESSATDTQYF.

This clone was observed a handful of times. The rearrangement links TRBV6-5 to TRBJ2-1; TRBD2 aligns across 11 bases. This CDR3 comprises 16 residues. Per germline, CDR1 MNHEY and CDR2 SVGAGI. V was pared by 2 bases and J by 6 bases, with 6 bases of the junction left unmatched. The CDR3 here is CASSYLSGGASNEQFF. The CDR3 DNA reads TGTGCCAGCAGTTACCTTAGCGGGGGGGCTAGCAATGAGCAGTTCTTC.

CDR3 in amino acids: CASSSGTGGGNTIYF. The DNA of the CDR3 is TGCGCCAGCAGCTCCGGGACTGGCGGAGGAAACACCATATATTTT. This chain connects TRBV5-1 to TRBJ1-3, with D maybe TRBD1 (5 bases). Between the trimmed V and J ends, which lost 3 bases and 4 bases, there was a span of 14 bases. The CDR3 runs to 15 residues. Germline values: CDR1 SGHRS, CDR2 YFSETQ.

The chain is built from TRBV27 and TRBJ2-2, with 10 bases identical to TRBD2. The CDR3 length is 16 residues. V dropped 6 bases and J dropped 3; count of bases not matched to a gene: 7. Germline CDR1 MNHEY, CDR2 SMNVEV (reference sequence). This CDR3 is CASSPGTSAYTGELFF. The CDR3 region has the DNA TGTGCCAGCAGCCCCGGGACTAGCGCTTACACCGGGGAGCTGTTTTTT.

The V and J genes are TRBV28 and TRBJ2-7; possibly TRBD1 for D (6 bases). The CDR3 extends over 13 amino acids. V lost 5 bases to trimming and J lost 5 bases, with 13 bases between them. CDR1 is MDHEN and CDR2 is SYDVKM in the germline V gene. This CDR3 reads CASSLTGYHEQYV. CDR3 coding DNA: TGTGCCAGCAGTCTTACAGGGTACCACGAGCAGTACGTC.

The rearrangement joins TRBV9 to TRBJ2-3; D uncertain. CDR1 and CDR2 from the germline V gene are SGDLS and YYNGEE. CDR3 size: 14 residues. The ends were cut back, 1 base at V and 1 base at J, with 7 bases in the middle. The CDR3 region is CASSVRSGTDTQYF. CDR3 DNA: TGTGCCAGCAGCGTAAGGAGCGGCACAGATACGCAGTATTTT.

This chain uses TRBV24-1 with TRBJ1-2; D not resolved. V shed 6 bases and J shed 4 bases, with 8 bases lying between them. This CDR3 is 12 amino acids long. Germline CDR1 is KGHDR and CDR2 is SFDVKD. The CDR3 sequence is CATSSESYGYTF. Here the CDR3 DNA reads TGTGCCACCAGTTCGGAGAGCTATGGCTACACCTTC.

This clone was detected once. The chain uses TRBV28 and TRBJ2-3, with 7 bases fitting TRBD1. Germline loops: CDR1 MDHEN, CDR2 SYDVKM. Trimming took 4 bases from V and 6 from J; bases not matched to a gene: 7. The CDR3 runs to 14 residues. CDR3 residues: CASSSTTGVDTQYF. Written as DNA, the CDR3 is TGTGCCAGCAGTTCAACAACAGGGGTCGATACGCAGTATTTT.

V is TRBV5-1 and J is TRBJ2-2; 7 bases fit TRBD1. CDR3 length: 17 residues. The V and J ends lost 4 bases and 3 bases, in that order; junction bases with no gene match: 12. CDR1 is SGHRS and CDR2 is YFSETQ in the germline V gene. The CDR3 bases are TGCGCCAGCAGCATTCTAACGGGACAGACTTACACCGGGGAGCTGTTTTTT. It is translated as CASSILTGQTYTGELFF.

The chain combines TRBV12-5 with TRBJ1-6; 7 bases agree with TRBD1. V lost 7 bases to trimming and J lost 6 bases; unmatched junction nucleotides: 9. Germline V gene data show CDR1 as LGHNT and CDR2 as FRNRAP. The CDR3 spans 15 residues. The CDR3 DNA sequence: TGTGCTAGTGCCGCGGTACAGGGGCGTAATTCACCCCTCCACTTT. Its translation is CASAAVQGRNSPLHF.

There are a few counts of this clone. The gene calls are TRBV28 and TRBJ2-5, with D possibly TRBD1 on 5 matching bases. The germline CDR1 and CDR2 sequences are MDHEN and SYDVKM. V gave up 1 base and J gave up 6 bases, with 12 bases separating them. This CDR3 comprises 14 residues. The CDR3 region is CASSLLGRAKTQYF. CDR3 coding DNA: TGTGCCAGCAGTTTATTGGGCAGGGCGAAGACCCAGTACTTC.

The CDR3 is CASSNAKLPSNTEAFF. For the CDR3, the DNA is TGTGCCAGCAGTAATGCCAAACTACCATCGAACACTGAAGCTTTCTTT. This chain links TRBV25-1 with TRBJ1-1; the D is unclear. CDR1 is MGHDK and CDR2 is SYGVNS in the germline V gene. V dropped 5 bases and J dropped 1 base, with 17 bases sitting between them. CDR3 length: 16 residues.

This clone has just one count. The chain couples TRBV4-3 to TRBJ2-4, with D hard to call. Germline V gives CDR1 LGHNA, CDR2 YSLEER. Trimming left V 4 bases short and J 4 bases short, with 14 bases between. The CDR3 is 15 amino acids. CDR3 region: CASSPTRTLKNIQYF. DNA for the CDR3: TGCGCCAGCAGCCCGACCAGAACTCTAAAAAACATTCAGTACTTC.

The chain recombines TRBV4-3 with TRBJ2-5; the D is unclear. There are 15 residues in the CDR3. The V end lost 4 bases, the J end lost 1 base, and 13 bases lay between the germline ends. Germline V gene lookup returns CDR1 LGHNA and CDR2 YSLEER. CDR3 residues: CASSLSGAPQETQYF. The CDR3 DNA follows: TGCGCCAGCAGCCTCTCGGGCGCACCCCAAGAGACCCAGTACTTC.

V usage is TRBV6-4 and J usage is TRBJ2-3, with 8 bases that match TRBD2. V was clipped by 3 bases and J by 2 bases; unmatched bases: 7. Germline CDR1 reads MRHNA; CDR2 reads SNTAGT. The CDR3 is made up of 16 amino acids. In nucleotides, the CDR3 is TGTGCCAGCAGTGAGTGGTCGGGGGGGAACACAGATACGCAGTATTTT. This encodes CASSEWSGGNTDTQYF.

V usage is TRBV10-3 and J usage is TRBJ1-1, with D possibly TRBD1 on 5 matching bases. Germline CDR1 reads ENHRY; CDR2 reads SYGVKD. The V end was cut by 0 bases, the J end by 1 base, with 9 bases between. The CDR3 covers 15 residues. CDR3 loop: CAISESGAANTEAFF. Written as DNA, the CDR3 is TGTGCCATCAGTGAGTCAGGGGCCGCGAACACTGAAGCTTTCTTT.

The chain has TRBV2 and TRBJ2-1; D is uncertain. This CDR3 region has 15 residues. V lost 4 bases to trimming and J lost 6 bases, with 16 bases between them. Looked up from germline, CDR1 is SNHLY and CDR2 is FYNNEI. CDR3 sequence: CASSGRDPVLNEQFF. The CDR3 DNA reads as TGTGCCAGCAGTGGGAGAGACCCAGTTCTCAATGAGCAGTTCTTC.

The chain couples TRBV19 to TRBJ2-2; no firm D call. Germline CDR1 is LNHDA and CDR2 is SQIVND (reference sequence). Trimming pared 5 bases from V and 4 bases from J, leaving 11 bases between. The CDR3 is 14 residues long. CDR3 amino acids: CASSRSRATGELFF. CDR3 DNA sequence: TGTGCCAGTAGTCGCAGCCGTGCCACCGGGGAGCTGTTTTTT.

This clone was recorded only once. The rearrangement joins TRBV28 to TRBJ2-1; D remains unclear. The germline V gene encodes CDR1 MDHEN and CDR2 SYDVKM. The V and J ends lost 2 bases and 2 bases respectively, with 10 bases between them. The CDR3 is 15 amino acids. CDR3 protein: CASSLSRSAYNEQFF. Written as DNA, the CDR3 is TGTGCCAGCAGTTTAAGTCGGTCAGCCTACAATGAGCAGTTCTTC. Using reference TRBV28 and TRBJ2-1 for the parts outside the CDR3, the full variable domain is DVKVTQSSRYLVKRTGEKVFLECVQDMDHENMFWYRQDPGLGLRLIYFSYDVKMKEKGDIPEGYSVSREKKERFSLILESASTNQTSMYLCASSLSRSAYNEQFFGPGTRLTVL.